Listed below are T cell receptor beta chains from one sample, sequenced in a study of T cell clusters in autoimmune cytopenias. For each CDR3 protein, TCRdb gives one entry from its re-call of the multiplex PCR reads, without DNA. The sample totals approximately 6,500 distinct CDR3 sequences. The specimen sequenced was peripheral blood. The receptors were gathered from a human donor with an autoimmune cytopenia or autoimmune hepatitis (not recorded which). The CDR3 runs from the conserved cysteine through the conserved F or W. Each record gives: V gene, J gene, clone size, CDR3 protein. Only part of the rows carry a size: once, few, many, or a class if the clone is expanded.

>TRBV6-5|TRBJ2-2|medium-sized
CASSYSKPSEITGELFF
>TRBV4-3|TRBJ2-3|NA
CASSQDSATRGTDTQYF
>TRBV12-3/TRBV12-4|TRBJ1-2|medium-sized
CASAGRGGTHPGTPFYTF
>TRBV19|TRBJ2-3|NA
CASSSTSGRDTQYF
>TRBV27|TRBJ1-1|NA
CASSSRSVGTGGTEAFF
>TRBV30|TRBJ1-2|medium-sized
CAWSVEYGYTF
>TRBV6-1|TRBJ2-2|medium-sized
CASSEVQGTTGELFF
>TRBV6-1|TRBJ1-3|NA
CASSEYQVSKYGDTIYF
>TRBV30|TRBJ2-1|medium-sized
CAWSGERENFF
>TRBV19|TRBJ2-1|NA
CASSPVGTSYNEQFF
>TRBV5-5|TRBJ1-1|medium-sized
CASSFRTGTEAFF
>TRBV19|TRBJ2-3|medium-sized
CASSKGGRTDTQYF
>TRBV6-5|TRBJ2-1|medium-sized
CASSPGGTGYNEQFF
>TRBV19|TRBJ2-7|medium-sized
CASSTEGFGYEQYF
>TRBV18|TRBJ1-1|medium-sized
CASSPPQEREAFF
>TRBV7-9|TRBJ1-1|NA
CASSYSGASAFF
>TRBV19|TRBJ2-7|medium-sized
CASSGGLGSYEQCF
>TRBV12-3/TRBV12-4|TRBJ1-1|NA
CASSRDRVITEAFF
>TRBV6-2/TRBV6-3|TRBJ1-5|NA
CASSTQGAQHF
>TRBV6-5|TRBJ2-1|NA
CASRPGQGAGGQFF
>TRBV19|TRBJ1-2|medium-sized
CASSGQGNYGYTF
>TRBV27|TRBJ2-7|medium-sized
CASSLLASGRGLSEQYF
>TRBV27|TRBJ1-4|medium-sized
CASSLAWDNEKLFF
>TRBV28|TRBJ1-1|NA
CASSLGFTEAFF
>TRBV5-3|TRBJ2-2|NA
CARSPDRGWNTGELFF
>TRBV5-6|TRBJ1-6|medium-sized
CASSFQGYNSPLHF
>TRBV7-2|TRBJ2-3|NA
CASSLEGGTFRAQYF
>TRBV19|TRBJ2-1|medium-sized
CASRGTSGSYNEQFF
>TRBV13|TRBJ1-2|medium-sized
CASSLGPGGHGYTF
>TRBV19|TRBJ1-6|medium-sized
CASSGTFYNSPLHF
>TRBV4-2|TRBJ1-4|NA
CASSQTGVKLFF
>TRBV5-6|TRBJ2-7|medium-sized
CASTLGQGVIEQYF
>TRBV27|TRBJ2-5|medium-sized
CASRRAGPHTQETQYF
>TRBV12-3/TRBV12-4|TRBJ2-1|medium-sized
CASRRTGGNEQFF
>TRBV18|TRBJ2-3|medium-sized
CASSPQTRSTDTQYF
>TRBV13|TRBJ1-1|NA
CASSPPTGEGLGAFF
>TRBV4-1|TRBJ2-2|NA
CASSQERLRGGELFF
>TRBV18|TRBJ1-5|medium-sized
CASTTGTGVLGNQPQHF
>TRBV5-6|TRBJ1-4|NA
CASSLRSTGNEKLFF
>TRBV10-3|TRBJ2-7|NA
CAISRVVSGSGEQYF
>TRBV12-3/TRBV12-4|TRBJ2-5|medium-sized
CASSPGGGQETQYF
>TRBV12-3/TRBV12-4|TRBJ1-2|medium-sized
CASSSDRGPGYTF
>TRBV6-2/TRBV6-3|TRBJ1-5|NA
CASSYRFDHWTGLVGNQPQHF
>TRBV6-1|TRBJ1-1|NA
CASIRAGRSEAFF
>TRBV28|TRBJ1-2|NA
CASTSASTFYGYTF
>TRBV18|TRBJ1-2|NA
CASSPPGGTGGYGYTF